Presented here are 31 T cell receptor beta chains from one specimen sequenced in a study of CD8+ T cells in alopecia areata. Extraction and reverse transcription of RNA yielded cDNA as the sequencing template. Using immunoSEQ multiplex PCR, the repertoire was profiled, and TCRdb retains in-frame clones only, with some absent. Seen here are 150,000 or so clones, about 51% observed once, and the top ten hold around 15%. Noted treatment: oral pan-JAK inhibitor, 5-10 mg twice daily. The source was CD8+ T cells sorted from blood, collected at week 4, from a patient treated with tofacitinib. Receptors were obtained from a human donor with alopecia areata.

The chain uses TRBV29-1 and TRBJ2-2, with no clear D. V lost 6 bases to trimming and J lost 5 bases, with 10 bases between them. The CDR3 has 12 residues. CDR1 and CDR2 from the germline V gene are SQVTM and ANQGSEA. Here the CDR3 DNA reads TGCAGCGTGGTCTTGGGTACCGGGGAGCTGTTTTTT. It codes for CSVVLGTGELFF.

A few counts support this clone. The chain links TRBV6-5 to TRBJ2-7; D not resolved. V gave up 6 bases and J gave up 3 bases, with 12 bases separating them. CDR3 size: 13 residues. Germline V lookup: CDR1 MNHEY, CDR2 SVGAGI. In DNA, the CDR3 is TGTGCCAGCAGCTTGACTGCTAACTACGAGCAGTACTTC. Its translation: CASSLTANYEQYF.

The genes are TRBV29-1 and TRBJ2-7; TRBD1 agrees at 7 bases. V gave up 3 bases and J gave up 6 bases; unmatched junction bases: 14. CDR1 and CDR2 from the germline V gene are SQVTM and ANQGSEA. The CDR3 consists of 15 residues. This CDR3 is CSVEKAGTEDLEQYF. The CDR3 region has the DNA TGCAGCGTTGAGAAAGCTGGGACAGAGGATCTCGAGCAGTACTTC.

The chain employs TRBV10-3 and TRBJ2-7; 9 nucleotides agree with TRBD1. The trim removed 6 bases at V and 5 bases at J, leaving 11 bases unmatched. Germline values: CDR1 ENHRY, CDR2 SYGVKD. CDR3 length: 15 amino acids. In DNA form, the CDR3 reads TGTGCCATCAGGACGGGACAGGGTAAAATCCACGAGCAGTACTTC. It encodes CAIRTGQGKIHEQYF.

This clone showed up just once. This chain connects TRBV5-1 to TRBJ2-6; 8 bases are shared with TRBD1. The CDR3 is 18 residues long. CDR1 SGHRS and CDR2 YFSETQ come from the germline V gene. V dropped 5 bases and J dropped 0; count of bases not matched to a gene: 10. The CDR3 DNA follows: TGCGCCAGCAGTTCCCGGGACAGGCTAAGCTCTGGGGCCAACGTCCTGACTTTC. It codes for CASSSRDRLSSGANVLTF. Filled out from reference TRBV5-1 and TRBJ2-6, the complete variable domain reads KAGVTQTPRYLIKTRGQQVTLSCSPISGHRSVSWYQQTPGQGLQFLFEYFSETQRNKGNFPGRFSGRQFSNSRSEMNVSTLELGDSALYLCASSSRDRLSSGANVLTFGAGSRLTVL.

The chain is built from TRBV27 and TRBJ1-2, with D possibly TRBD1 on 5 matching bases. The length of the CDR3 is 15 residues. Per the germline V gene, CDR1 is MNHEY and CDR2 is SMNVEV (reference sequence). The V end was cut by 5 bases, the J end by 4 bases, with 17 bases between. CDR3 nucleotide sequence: TGTGCCAGCAGTCCCACAACGGGGCCTGGCTATGGCTACACCTTC. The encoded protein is CASSPTTGPGYGYTF.

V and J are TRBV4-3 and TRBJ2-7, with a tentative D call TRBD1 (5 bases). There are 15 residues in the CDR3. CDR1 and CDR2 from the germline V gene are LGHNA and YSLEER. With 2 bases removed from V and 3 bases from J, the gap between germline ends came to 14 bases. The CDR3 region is CASSQLLLDSYEQYF. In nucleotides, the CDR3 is TGCGCCAGCAGCCAATTACTCCTCGACAGCTACGAGCAGTACTTC.

The CDR3 is CASSPSSRGANEQFF. Written as DNA, the CDR3 is TGTGCCAGCAGCCCGTCGAGTAGGGGGGCAAATGAGCAGTTCTTC. V is TRBV9 and J is TRBJ2-1; TRBD1 or TRBD2 may be the D gene (6 bases each). V was shortened by 4 bases and J by 7 bases, with 18 bases between the two germline ends. The CDR3 has 15 amino acids. Germline V gene lookup returns CDR1 SGDLS and CDR2 YYNGEE.

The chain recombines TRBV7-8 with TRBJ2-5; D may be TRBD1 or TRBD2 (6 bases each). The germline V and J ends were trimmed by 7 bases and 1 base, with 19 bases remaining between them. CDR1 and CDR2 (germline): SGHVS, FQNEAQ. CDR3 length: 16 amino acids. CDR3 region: CASTERFGGLQETQYF. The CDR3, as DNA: TGTGCCAGCACCGAAAGGTTCGGGGGCCTCCAAGAGACCCAGTACTTC.

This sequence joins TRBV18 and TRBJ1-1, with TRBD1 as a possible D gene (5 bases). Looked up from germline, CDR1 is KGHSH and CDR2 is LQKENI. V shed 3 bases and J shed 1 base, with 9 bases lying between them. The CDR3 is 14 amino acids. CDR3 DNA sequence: TGTGCCAGCTCACCCCCCGACAGGAACACTGAAGCTTTCTTT. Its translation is CASSPPDRNTEAFF.

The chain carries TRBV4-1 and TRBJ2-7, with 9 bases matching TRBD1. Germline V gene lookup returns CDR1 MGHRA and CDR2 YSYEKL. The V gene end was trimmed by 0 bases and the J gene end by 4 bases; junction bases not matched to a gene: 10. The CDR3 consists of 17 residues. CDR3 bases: TGCGCCAGCAGCCAAGAAGGAGCACAGGGGGCTAGGTACGAGCAGTACTTC. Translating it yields CASSQEGAQGARYEQYF.

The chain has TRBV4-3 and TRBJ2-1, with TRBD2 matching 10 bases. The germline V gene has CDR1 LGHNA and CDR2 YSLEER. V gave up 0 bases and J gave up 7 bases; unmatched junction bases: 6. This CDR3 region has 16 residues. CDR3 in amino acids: CASSQEASGGGNEQFF. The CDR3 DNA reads TGCGCCAGCAGCCAAGAGGCTAGCGGGGGAGGAAATGAGCAGTTCTTC.

The CDR3 DNA follows: TGTGCCAGCAGCCAAGATCGAACAGGCCAGGTAAAACTGTTTTTT. It encodes CASSQDRTGQVKLFF. This chain uses TRBV4-2 with TRBJ1-4, with a tentative D call TRBD1 (5 bases). Between the trimmed V and J ends, which lost 0 bases and 10 bases, there was a span of 15 bases. This CDR3 has 15 residues. Germline-derived CDR1 and CDR2 are LGHNA and YNFKEQ.

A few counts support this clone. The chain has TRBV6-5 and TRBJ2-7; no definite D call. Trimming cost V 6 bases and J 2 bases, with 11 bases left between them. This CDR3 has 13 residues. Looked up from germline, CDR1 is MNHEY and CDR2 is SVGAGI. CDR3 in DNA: TGTGCCAGCAGCCCCGACCAGACCTACGAGCAGTACTTC. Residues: CASSPDQTYEQYF.

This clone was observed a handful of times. CDR3 coding DNA: TGCAGCGTTCTCACGGGGTGGGTCGAGCAGTTCTTC. Translating it yields CSVLTGWVEQFF. The rearrangement links TRBV29-1 to TRBJ2-1, with D perhaps TRBD2 (5 bases). From germline, CDR1 is SQVTM and CDR2 ANQGSEA. This CDR3 region has 12 residues. The germline V and J ends were trimmed by 5 bases and 10 bases, with 15 bases remaining between them.

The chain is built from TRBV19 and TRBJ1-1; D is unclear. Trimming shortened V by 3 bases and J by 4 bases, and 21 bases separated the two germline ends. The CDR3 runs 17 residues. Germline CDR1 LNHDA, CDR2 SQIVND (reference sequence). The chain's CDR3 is CASSIGGRGVVSTEAFF. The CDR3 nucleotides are TGTGCCAGTAGTATCGGCGGCCGAGGAGTGGTATCCACTGAAGCTTTCTTT.

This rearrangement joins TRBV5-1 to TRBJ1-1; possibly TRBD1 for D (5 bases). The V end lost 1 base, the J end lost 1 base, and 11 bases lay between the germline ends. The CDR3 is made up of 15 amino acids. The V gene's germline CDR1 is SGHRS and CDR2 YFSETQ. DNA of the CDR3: TGCGCCAGCAGCTTGTGGGGACGGACGAACACTGAAGCTTTCTTT. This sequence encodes CASSLWGRTNTEAFF.

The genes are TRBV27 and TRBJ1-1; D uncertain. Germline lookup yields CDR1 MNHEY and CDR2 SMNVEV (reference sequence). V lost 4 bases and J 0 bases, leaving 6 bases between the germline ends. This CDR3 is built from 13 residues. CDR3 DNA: TGTGCCAGCAGTTCCGGGCTGAACACTGAAGCTTTCTTT. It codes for CASSSGLNTEAFF.

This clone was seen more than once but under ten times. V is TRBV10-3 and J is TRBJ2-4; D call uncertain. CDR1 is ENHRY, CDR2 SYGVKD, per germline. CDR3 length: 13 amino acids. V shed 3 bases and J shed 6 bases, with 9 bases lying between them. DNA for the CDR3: TGTGCCATCAGTGACGGTAGTGGAAACATTCAGTACTTC. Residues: CAISDGSGNIQYF.

The CDR3 loop reads CAWARDSLPYGYTF. The CDR3 DNA reads as TGTGCCTGGGCCCGGGACAGCCTCCCCTATGGCTACACCTTC. V usage is TRBV30 and J usage is TRBJ1-2, with 7 bases matching TRBD1. This CDR3 has 14 residues. Germline V gives CDR1 GTSNPN, CDR2 SVGIG (reference sequence). With 5 bases clipped from V and 4 bases from J, the junction kept 10 bases outside the gene matches. Based on the CDR3 plus reference TRBV30 and TRBJ1-2, the full variable domain is SQTIHQWPATLVQPVGSPLSLECTVEGTSNPNLYWYRQAAGRGLQLLFYSVGIGQISSEVPQNLSASRPQDRQFILSSKKLLLSDSGFYLCAWARDSLPYGYTFGSGTRLTVV.

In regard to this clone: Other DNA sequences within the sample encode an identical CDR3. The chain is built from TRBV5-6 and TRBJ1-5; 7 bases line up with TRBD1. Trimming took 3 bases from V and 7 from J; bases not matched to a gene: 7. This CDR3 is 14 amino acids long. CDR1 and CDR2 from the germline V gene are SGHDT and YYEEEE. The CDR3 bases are TGTGCCAGCAGCTCGGGAACAGGGGTACAGCCCCAGCATTTT. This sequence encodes CASSSGTGVQPQHF.

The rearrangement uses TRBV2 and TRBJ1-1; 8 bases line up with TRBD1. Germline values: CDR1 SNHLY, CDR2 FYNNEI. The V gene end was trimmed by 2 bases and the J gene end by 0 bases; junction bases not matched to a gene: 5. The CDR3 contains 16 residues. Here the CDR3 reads CASSETRTGLNTEAFF. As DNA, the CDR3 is TGTGCCAGCAGTGAAACCCGGACAGGGCTGAACACTGAAGCTTTCTTT.

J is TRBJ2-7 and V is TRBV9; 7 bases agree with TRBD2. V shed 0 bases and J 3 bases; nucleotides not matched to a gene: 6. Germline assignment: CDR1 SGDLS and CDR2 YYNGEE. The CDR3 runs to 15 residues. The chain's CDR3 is CASSVGGGAHYEQYF. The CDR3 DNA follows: TGTGCCAGCAGCGTAGGGGGAGGGGCACACTACGAGCAGTACTTC.

The CDR3 DNA reads as TGCGCCAGCACAGCCGGACAGGGGGCAAACACTGAAGCTTTCTTT. It codes for CASTAGQGANTEAFF. V is TRBV5-1 and J is TRBJ1-1; 11 bases are shared with TRBD1. Looked up from germline, CDR1 is SGHRS and CDR2 is YFSETQ. CDR3 size: 15 residues. V lost 6 bases and J lost 2; bases outside the gene matches: 6.

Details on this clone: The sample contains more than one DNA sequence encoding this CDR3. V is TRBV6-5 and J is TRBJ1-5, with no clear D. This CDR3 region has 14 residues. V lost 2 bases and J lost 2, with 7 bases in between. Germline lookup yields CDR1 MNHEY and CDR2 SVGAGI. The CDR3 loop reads CASSYGEGNQPQHF. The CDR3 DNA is TGTGCCAGCAGTTACGGAGAAGGCAATCAGCCCCAGCATTTT.

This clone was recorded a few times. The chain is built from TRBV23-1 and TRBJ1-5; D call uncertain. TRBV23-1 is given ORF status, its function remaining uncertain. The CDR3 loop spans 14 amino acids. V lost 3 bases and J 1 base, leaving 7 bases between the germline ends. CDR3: CASSQADSNQPQHF. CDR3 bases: TGCGCCAGCAGTCAGGCAGACAGCAATCAGCCCCAGCATTTT.

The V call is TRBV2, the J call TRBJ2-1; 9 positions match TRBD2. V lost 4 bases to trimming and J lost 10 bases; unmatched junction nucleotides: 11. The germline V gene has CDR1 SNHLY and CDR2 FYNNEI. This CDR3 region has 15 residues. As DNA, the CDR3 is TGTGCCAGCAGTGGTATAGCGGGGGCCCTGGAGGAGCAGTTCTTC. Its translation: CASSGIAGALEEQFF.

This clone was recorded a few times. The DNA of the CDR3 is TGCAGCGTTGAAGGTGGGGGACAAGAGACCCAGTACTTC. It yields the protein CSVEGGGQETQYF. V is TRBV29-1 and J is TRBJ2-5; the D gene could be TRBD1 or TRBD2 (5 bases each). CDR3 size: 13 residues. Between the trimmed V and J ends, which lost 1 base and 2 bases, there was a span of 8 bases. In germline, CDR1 is SQVTM, CDR2 ANQGSEA.

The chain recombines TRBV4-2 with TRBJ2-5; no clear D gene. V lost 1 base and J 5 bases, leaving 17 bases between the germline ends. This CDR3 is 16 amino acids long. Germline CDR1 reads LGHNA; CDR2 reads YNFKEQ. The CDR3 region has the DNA TGTGCCAGCAGCCAAGCCAGGAAACTCCCAATGGAGACCCAGTACTTC. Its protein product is CASSQARKLPMETQYF.

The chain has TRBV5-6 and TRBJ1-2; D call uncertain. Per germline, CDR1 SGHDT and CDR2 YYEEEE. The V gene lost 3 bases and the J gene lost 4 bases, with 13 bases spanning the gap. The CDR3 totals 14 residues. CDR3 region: CASSWAQSVYGYTF. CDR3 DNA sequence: TGTGCCAGCAGCTGGGCACAGTCCGTCTATGGCTACACCTTC.

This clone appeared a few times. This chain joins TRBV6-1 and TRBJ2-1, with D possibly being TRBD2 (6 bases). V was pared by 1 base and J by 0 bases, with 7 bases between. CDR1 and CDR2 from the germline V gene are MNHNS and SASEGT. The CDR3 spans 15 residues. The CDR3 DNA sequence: TGTGCCAGCAGTGAAGTCGGGAGCTCCTACAATGAGCAGTTCTTC. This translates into CASSEVGSSYNEQFF.